Listed below are T cell receptor beta chains from one sample, sequenced in a study of CD8 T cells in Susac syndrome. TCRdb re-derived calls from the immunoSEQ multiplex PCR reads in MiXCR, one entry per CDR3 protein. The sample records fewer than 300,000 distinct CDR3 sequences, about 88% being singletons. The sequenced sample consisted of CD8+ T cells from PBMCs. All receptors come from a human donor with multiple sclerosis. The CDR3 runs from the conserved cysteine through the conserved F or W. The D gene is left open where the match is weak. Clone size is stated in some rows and not others, as once, few, many or a class when expanded.

clone size	J gene	V gene	D gene	CDR3 DNA	CDR3 protein
-	TRBJ1-2	TRBV28	-	TGTGCCAGCAGTTTGGCCGGATTCCTTAACTATGGCTACACCTTC	CASSLAGFLNYGYTF
few	TRBJ2-1	TRBV10-3	TRBD2	TGTGCCCTCCTTCAGCGGGAGGGGTCCTACAATGAGCAGTTCTTC	CALLQREGSYNEQFF
-	TRBJ2-7	TRBV5-5	-	TGTGCCAGCAGCACGGGGGCAGGGACCACCTACGAGCAGTACTTC	CASSTGAGTTYEQYF
few	TRBJ1-1	TRBV6-5	TRBD1	TGTGCCAGCAGTCAAGGACAGGCCCCCAACACTGAAGCTTTCTTT	CASSQGQAPNTEAFF
-	TRBJ2-1	TRBV9	-	TGTGCCAGCAGCTCGTTGGACTCTCCCCAGAAAGTCCACAATGAGCAGTTCTTC	CASSSLDSPQKVHNEQFF
-	TRBJ2-7	TRBV24-1	-	TGTGCCACCAGTGAACCAGGGACGGGGACCGAGTACTTC	CATSEPGTGTEYF
once	TRBJ1-2	TRBV19	-	TGTGCCAGTAGTGAAACGACAGGAGCCTATGGCTACACCTTC	CASSETTGAYGYTF
-	TRBJ1-2	TRBV7-9	-	TGTGCCAGCAGCTTAGGTCCGGATGGCTACACCTTC	CASSLGPDGYTF
-	TRBJ2-7	TRBV20-1	TRBD2	TGCAGTGCTAGAGATGGTGGACTAGCCTTCTACGAGCAGTACTTC	CSARDGGLAFYEQYF
-	TRBJ2-2	TRBV27	TRBD1	TGTGCCAGCAAGACAGGGTACACCGGGGAGCTGTTTTTT	CASKTGYTGELFF
-	TRBJ1-2	TRBV7-9	TRBD1	TGTGCCAGCAGCTTGGGACAGGGTTATGGCTACACCTTC	CASSLGQGYGYTF
once	TRBJ2-4	TRBV4-2	TRBD2	TGTGCCAGCAGCCAAGCCCTCGGGGGGAGGAACATTCAGTACTTC	CASSQALGGRNIQYF
-	TRBJ1-5	TRBV29-1	-	TGCAGCGTTGAAGATCGGCGGGAAGGTTCCCAGCATTTT	CSVEDRREGSQHF
once	TRBJ2-4	TRBV25-1	-	TGTGCCAGCAGTACGTCCCGGGATACCAAAAACATTCAGTACTTC	CASSTSRDTKNIQYF
-	TRBJ1-3	TRBV28	TRBD1	TGTGCCAGCAGTCCGCAGGGGGCACGCGGAGACACCATATATTTT	CASSPQGARGDTIYF
-	TRBJ2-7	TRBV18	TRBD1	TGTGCCAGCTCACCTTGGGACAGATATTACGAGCAGTACTTC	CASSPWDRYYEQYF
-	TRBJ2-3	TRBV5-1	TRBD1	TGCGCCAGCAGCTTGCGAAACAGGGGGCGCTCAGATACGCAGTATTTT	CASSLRNRGRSDTQYF
-	TRBJ2-7	TRBV4-1	TRBD2	TGCGCCAGCAGCCAGGTATGGCCAGCGGGAGAGAAGGACTACGAGCAGTACTTC	CASSQVWPAGEKDYEQYF
few	TRBJ2-7	TRBV27	TRBD2	TGTGCCAGCAGTCCGCTGCCTCGTCCTAGCGGGAGGGCTTACGAGCAGTACTTC	CASSPLPRPSGRAYEQYF
-	TRBJ2-2	TRBV20-1	-	TGCAGTGCTAAGGAACCATCGGCGAACACCGGGGAGCTGTTTTTT	CSAKEPSANTGELFF
-	TRBJ1-1	TRBV16	-	TGTGCCAGCAGCCAAGGGGGGGTCTACACTGAAGCTTTCTTT	CASSQGGVYTEAFF
-	TRBJ2-5	TRBV6-1	-	TGTGCCAGCAGTACCGGGACTTACCAAGAGACCCAGCACTTC	CASSTGTYQETQHF
-	TRBJ2-3	TRBV5-6	-	TGTGCCAGCAGCTTCGACAGGTTGAGGACAGATACGCAGTATTTT	CASSFDRLRTDTQYF
few	TRBJ1-2	TRBV5-4	-	TGTGCCAGCAGCAGGCGGGAAGACGAACCATTCTATGGCTACACCTTC	CASSRREDEPFYGYTF
-	TRBJ1-6	TRBV12-3/TRBV12-4	TRBD1	TGTGCCAGCAGTCTAGGGGGCAGGGGTTCACCCCTCCACTTT	CASSLGGRGSPLHF
once	TRBJ2-3	TRBV27	-	TGTGCCAGCAGTTGGGCCGCCACAGATACGCAGTATTTT	CASSWAATDTQYF
-	TRBJ2-3	TRBV27	TRBD2	TGTGCCAGCAGTTTAACACTAGCGGGAGGGGCAGATACGCAGTATTTT	CASSLTLAGGADTQYF
-	TRBJ1-1	TRBV9	-	TGTGCCAGCAGCGAGGGGGTGGCGAACACTGAAGCTTTCTTT	CASSEGVANTEAFF
-	TRBJ2-2	TRBV20-1	-	TGCAGTGCTAGAGGCCTTTTAACCGGGGAGCTGTTTTTT	CSARGLLTGELFF
-	TRBJ2-3	TRBV27	-	TGTGCCAGCAGTTTATCGAAGTTAATCAGCACAGATACGCAGTATTTT	CASSLSKLISTDTQYF
-	TRBJ1-2	TRBV13	TRBD1	TGTGCCAGCAGCTTAGGCTCCGGGACAGGGAAGGGCTACACCTTC	CASSLGSGTGKGYTF
-	TRBJ1-1	TRBV27	-	TGTGCCAGCAGCTTAGTAGGACCTAACACTGAAGCTTTCTTT	CASSLVGPNTEAFF
-	TRBJ2-7	TRBV9	-	TGTGCCAGCAGCCCCGCGGTAGCGGAAACCTACGAGCAGTACTTC	CASSPAVAETYEQYF
-	TRBJ1-1	TRBV27	TRBD1	TGTGCCAGCAGTTGGACAACAGGGGGCTACGCTATAGGCACTGAAGCTTTCTTT	CASSWTTGGYAIGTEAFF
-	TRBJ2-3	TRBV12-5	-	TGTGCTAGTGGTAAACCTCCGGATACGCAGTATTTT	CASGKPPDTQYF
once	TRBJ2-4	TRBV12-3/TRBV12-4	TRBD2	TGTGCCAGCAGTTTGTCGAGCGGGAGGGCCAAAAACATTCAGTACTTC	CASSLSSGRAKNIQYF
once	TRBJ2-3	TRBV6-5	-	TGTGCCTGCAGCCCCGTATCGAGATGGGCTACGCAGTATTTT	CACSPVSRWATQYF
-	TRBJ2-7	TRBV4-2	TRBD2	TGTGCCAGCAGCCAAGAATTGGGAAGCGGGACCCAATACGAGCAGTACTTC	CASSQELGSGTQYEQYF
-	TRBJ2-1	TRBV4-1	-	TGCGCCAGCAGCCATCCCCGAAGATCGTCTCACAATGAGCAGTTCTTC	CASSHPRRSSHNEQFF
-	TRBJ2-7	TRBV27	TRBD1	TGTGCCAGCAGTTGGGACAGGGGGCGCGGGTACGAGCAGTACTTC	CASSWDRGRGYEQYF
-	TRBJ2-1	TRBV2	-	TGTGCCAGCAGTGAAAGTCACAATGAGCAGTTCTTC	CASSESHNEQFF
-	TRBJ2-7	TRBV20-1	-	TGCAGTGCTAGTGAGGGGGGGTCCCCCTACGAGCAGTACTTC	CSASEGGSPYEQYF